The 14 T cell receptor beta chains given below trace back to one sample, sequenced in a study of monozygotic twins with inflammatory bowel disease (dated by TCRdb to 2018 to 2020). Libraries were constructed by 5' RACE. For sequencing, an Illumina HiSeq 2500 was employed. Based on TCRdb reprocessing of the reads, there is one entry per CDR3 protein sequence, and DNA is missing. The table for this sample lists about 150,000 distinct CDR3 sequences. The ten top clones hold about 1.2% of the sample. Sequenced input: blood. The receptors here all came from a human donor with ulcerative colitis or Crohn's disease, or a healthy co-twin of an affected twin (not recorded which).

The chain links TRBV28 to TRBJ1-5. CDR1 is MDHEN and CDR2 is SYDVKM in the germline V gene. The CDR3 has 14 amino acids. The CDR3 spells CASWGPNERGPQHF.

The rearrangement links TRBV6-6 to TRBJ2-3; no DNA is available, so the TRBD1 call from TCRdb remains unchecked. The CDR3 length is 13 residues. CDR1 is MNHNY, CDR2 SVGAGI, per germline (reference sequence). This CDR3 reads CASSPDEADTQYF.

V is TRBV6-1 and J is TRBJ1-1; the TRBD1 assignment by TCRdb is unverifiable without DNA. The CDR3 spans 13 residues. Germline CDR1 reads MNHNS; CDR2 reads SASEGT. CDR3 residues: CASGTGGFTEAFF.

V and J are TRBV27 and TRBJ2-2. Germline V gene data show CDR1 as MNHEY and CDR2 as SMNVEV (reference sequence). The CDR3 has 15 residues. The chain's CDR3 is CASSISGSYTGELFF.

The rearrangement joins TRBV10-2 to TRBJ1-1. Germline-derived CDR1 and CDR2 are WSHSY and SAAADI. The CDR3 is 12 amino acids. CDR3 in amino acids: CASSAVNTEAFF.

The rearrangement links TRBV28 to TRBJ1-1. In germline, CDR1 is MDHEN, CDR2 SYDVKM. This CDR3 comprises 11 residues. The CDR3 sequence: CASSLGVEAFF.

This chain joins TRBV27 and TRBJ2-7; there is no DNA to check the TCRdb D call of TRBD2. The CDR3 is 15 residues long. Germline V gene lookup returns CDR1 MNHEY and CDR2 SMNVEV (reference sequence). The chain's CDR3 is CASSLLGTSPYEQYF.

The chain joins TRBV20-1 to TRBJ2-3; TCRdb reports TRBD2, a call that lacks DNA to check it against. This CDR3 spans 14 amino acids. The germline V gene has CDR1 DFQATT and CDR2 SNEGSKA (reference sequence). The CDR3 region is CSASPSGSADTQYF.

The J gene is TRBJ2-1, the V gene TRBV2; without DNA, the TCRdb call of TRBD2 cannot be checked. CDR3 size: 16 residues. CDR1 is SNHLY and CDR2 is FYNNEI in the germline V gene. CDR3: CASITSGSISYNEQFF.

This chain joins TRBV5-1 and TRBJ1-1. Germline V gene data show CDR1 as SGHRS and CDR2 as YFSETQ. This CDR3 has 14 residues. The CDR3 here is CASSWDLGNTGAFF.

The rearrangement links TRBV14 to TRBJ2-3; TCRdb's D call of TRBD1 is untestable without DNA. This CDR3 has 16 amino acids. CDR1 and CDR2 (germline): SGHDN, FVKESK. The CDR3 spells CASSRWVDRDTDTQYF.

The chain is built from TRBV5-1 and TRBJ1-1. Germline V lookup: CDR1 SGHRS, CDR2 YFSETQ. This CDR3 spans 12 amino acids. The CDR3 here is CASSPIVGEAFF. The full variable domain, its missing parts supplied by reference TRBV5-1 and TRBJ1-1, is KAGVTQTPRYLIKTRGQQVTLSCSPISGHRSVSWYQQTPGQGLQFLFEYFSETQRNKGNFPGRFSGRQFSNSRSEMNVSTLELGDSALYLCASSPIVGEAFFGQGTRLTVV.

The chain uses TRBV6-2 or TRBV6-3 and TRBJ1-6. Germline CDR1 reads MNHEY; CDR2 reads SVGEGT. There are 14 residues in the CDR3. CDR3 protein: CASSLRTLNSPLHF.

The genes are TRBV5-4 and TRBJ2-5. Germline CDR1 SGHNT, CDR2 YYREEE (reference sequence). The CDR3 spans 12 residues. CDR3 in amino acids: CASSLDRETQYF.